A few counts support the clone carrying this T cell receptor (beta chain). This may be a read error: a much more frequent sequence differs by one nucleotide. The data are from a study of T cells in Graves' hyperthyroidism and ophthalmopathy. RNA transcripts yielded amplified TCR beta CDR3 regions. First-round RT-PCR with HTBI primers amplified the TCR CDR3 region. TCRdb passed the multiplex PCR reads through MiXCR, listing each CDR3 protein once. The table lists fewer than 350,000 distinct CDR3 sequences, roughly 15% of them singletons. The length of the CDR3 is 13 residues. CDR1 ENHRY and CDR2 SYGVKD come from the germline V gene.

This clonotype was obtained from a woman younger than 45 with Graves' hyperthyroidism that later progressed to Graves' ophthalmopathy. This chain links TRBV10-3 with TRBJ1-2; D is unresolved. The sample consisted of blood. CDR3: CASSGEGSHGYTF. Here the CDR3 DNA reads TGTGCCAGCAGTGGTGAGGGATCCCATGGCTACACCTTC.